This T cell receptor beta chain was profiled in a study of T-cell reconstitution after alpha-beta-depleted transplantation in children. Whole-study results and caveats: Some patients owed their high day-60 TCRbeta diversity to surviving recipient T cells and thymic progenitors.

Unique molecular identifiers were incorporated into the prepared TCRbeta library. Each CDR3 protein gets one entry after TCRdb re-called the PCR reads with MiXCR. The sample shows tens of thousands of distinct CDR3 sequences, roughly 5% of them seen only once. Germline values: CDR1 SGHTA, CDR2 FQGNSA. The CDR3 loop spans 19 amino acids. V shed 3 bases and J shed 7 bases, with 28 bases lying between them. This clonotype was counted ten times or more. What it recognizes is unknown. J is TRBJ2-1 and V is TRBV7-2, with TRBD1 as a possible D gene (6 bases). The clonotype was recovered from a boy under two years old who had a stem cell transplant for acute myeloid leukemia, so the T cells may come from the graft donor. This material consisted of PBMCs, mostly from graft donor cells, taken 180 days after TCRalphabeta/CD19-depleted stem cell transplant. For the CDR3, the DNA is TGTGCCAGCAGCTTGAGCAGGGGCTCAAGGGGGAACCTCATAAATGAGCAGTTCTTC. Residues: CASSLSRGSRGNLINEQFF.